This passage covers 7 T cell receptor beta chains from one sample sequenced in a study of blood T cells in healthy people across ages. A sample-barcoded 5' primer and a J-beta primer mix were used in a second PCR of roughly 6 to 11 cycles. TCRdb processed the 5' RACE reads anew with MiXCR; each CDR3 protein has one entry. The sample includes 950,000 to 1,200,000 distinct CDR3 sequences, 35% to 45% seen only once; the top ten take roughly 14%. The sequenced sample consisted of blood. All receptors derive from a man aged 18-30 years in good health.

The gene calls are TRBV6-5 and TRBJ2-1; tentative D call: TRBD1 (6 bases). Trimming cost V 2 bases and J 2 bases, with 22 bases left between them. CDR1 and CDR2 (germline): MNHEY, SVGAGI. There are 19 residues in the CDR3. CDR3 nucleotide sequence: TGTGCCAGCAGTTACCGAGGTGGGACAACTCAGCTCCCCTACAATGAGCAGTTCTTC. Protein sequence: CASSYRGGTTQLPYNEQFF.

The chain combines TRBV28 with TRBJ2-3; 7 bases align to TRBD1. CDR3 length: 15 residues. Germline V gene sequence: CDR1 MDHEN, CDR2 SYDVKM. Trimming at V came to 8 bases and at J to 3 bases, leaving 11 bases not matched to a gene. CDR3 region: CASGSGGYVTDTQYF. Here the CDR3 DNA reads TGTGCCAGCGGGTCAGGGGGTTATGTTACAGATACGCAGTATTTT.

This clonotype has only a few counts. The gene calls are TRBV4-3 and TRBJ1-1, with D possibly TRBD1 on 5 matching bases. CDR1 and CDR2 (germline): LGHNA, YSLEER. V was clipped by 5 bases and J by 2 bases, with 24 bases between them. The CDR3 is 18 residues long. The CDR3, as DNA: TGCGCCAGCAGCGCCCGATGGGGGGGTCGTCCTGGAAACACTGAAGCTTTCTTT. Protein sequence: CASSARWGGRPGNTEAFF.

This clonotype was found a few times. The CDR3 loop is CASSHPVAGTYGYTF. CDR3 in DNA: TGCGCCAGCAGCCACCCCGTAGCGGGGACCTATGGCTACACCTTC. The chain has TRBV4-1 and TRBJ1-2, with a tentative D call TRBD1 (5 bases). The CDR3 covers 15 residues. The germline gives CDR1 MGHRA, CDR2 YSYEKL. V was shortened by 3 bases and J by 4 bases, with 15 bases between the two germline ends.

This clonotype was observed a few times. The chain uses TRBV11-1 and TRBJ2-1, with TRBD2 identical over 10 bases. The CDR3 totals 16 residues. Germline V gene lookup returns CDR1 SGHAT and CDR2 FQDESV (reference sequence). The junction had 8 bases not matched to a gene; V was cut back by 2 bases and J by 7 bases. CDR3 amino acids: CASSLSPGLANNEQFF. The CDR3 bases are TGTGCCAGCAGCTTATCACCGGGACTAGCGAATAATGAGCAGTTCTTC.

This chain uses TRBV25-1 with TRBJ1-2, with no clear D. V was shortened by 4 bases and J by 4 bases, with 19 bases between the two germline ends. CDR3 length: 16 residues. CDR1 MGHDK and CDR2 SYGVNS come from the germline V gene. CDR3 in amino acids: CASSGFQEELLYGYTF. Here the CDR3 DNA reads TGTGCCAGCAGTGGGTTTCAGGAGGAGCTACTCTATGGCTACACCTTC.

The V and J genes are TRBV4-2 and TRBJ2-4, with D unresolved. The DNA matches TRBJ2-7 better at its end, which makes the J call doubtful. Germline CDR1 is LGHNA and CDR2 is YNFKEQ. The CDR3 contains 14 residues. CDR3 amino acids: CASSQDGTATEQYF. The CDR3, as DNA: TGTGCCAGCAGCCAAGATGGCACGGCTACCGAGCAGTACTTC.